Here is one T cell receptor (beta chain) with its context. Its specificity is unknown. This sample is part of a study of blood T cells in healthy people across ages. Donors gave around 10 milliliters of peripheral blood apiece. Each sample provided at least 5.5 micrograms of extracted total RNA. Study-wide results and caveats: TCR beta diversity per million T cells fell roughly linearly with age.

The CDR3 contains 12 residues. Germline lookup yields CDR1 LNHDA and CDR2 SQIVND (reference sequence). V lost 1 base to trimming and J lost 7 bases, with 4 bases between them. The use of a sample-barcoded 5' primer and a J-beta primer mix characterized a second PCR of about 6 to 11 cycles. Paired-end reads containing CDR3 totaled no fewer than 2.5 million for each sample. One entry per CDR3 protein, called by TCRdb with MiXCR from the 5' RACE reads. The table lists about 1,400,000 distinct CDR3 sequences, 42% of them singletons. Sequenced sample: blood. V usage is TRBV19 and J usage is TRBJ2-2, with D unclear. This receptor was obtained from a woman aged 18-29 years in good health. The CDR3 DNA follows: TGTGCCAGTAGTATAGTGAGCGGGGAGCTGTTTTTT. Its protein product is CASSIVSGELFF.